This T cell receptor beta chain derives from a study of cytomegalovirus exposure and HLA in healthy donors. Germline loops: CDR1 SGHNT, CDR2 YYREEE (reference sequence). This CDR3 region has 15 residues. The primer mix had 60 Vbeta and 13 Jbeta primers. Here immunoSEQ multiplex PCR was the method, and the copy in TCRdb shows in-frame clones only, minus some. The data show 90,000 to 100,000 clones, 74% seen once. This clone was found a few times. This chain uses TRBV5-4 with TRBJ2-5, with TRBD2 matching over 14 bases. The DNA end lines up better with TRBJ2-7; the J call may be wrong. This clonotype was sampled from a male donor in good health and CMV-seronegative. Sequencing was carried out using PBMCs. The CDR3 DNA is TGTGCCAGCAGCCCGACTAGCGGGAGGGCGTACGAGCAGTACTTC. It codes for CASSPTSGRAYEQYF.